What follows are 8 T cell receptor beta chains derived from one specimen sequenced in a study of cytomegalovirus exposure and HLA in healthy donors. PCR primers comprised 60 Vbeta and 13 Jbeta primers. The method was immunoSEQ multiplex PCR; TCRdb's version includes in-frame clones alone and lacks a portion of them. The data hold roughly 80,000 clones, with roughly 80% observed a single time. Sequencing used PBMCs. Every receptor here comes from a woman aged 50 to 60 in good health and CMV-seropositive.

This chain links TRBV29-1 with TRBJ2-6; possibly TRBD1 for D (5 bases). Deletions cut 4 bases from V and 1 base from J, with 8 bases between. This CDR3 is 14 amino acids long. The germline V gene encodes CDR1 SQVTM and CDR2 ANQGSEA. As DNA, the CDR3 is TGCAGCGTTGTAGCAGGGTCTGGGGCCAACGTCCTGACTTTC. Its translation is CSVVAGSGANVLTF.

The CDR3 nucleotides are TGTGCCAGCAGTGAAGACAGCCGATTGGGTCGGCCCCAGCATTTT. Translating it yields CASSEDSRLGRPQHF. The rearrangement links TRBV6-1 to TRBJ1-5; unclear D gene. Germline lookup yields CDR1 MNHNS and CDR2 SASEGT. The CDR3 is 15 amino acids. The V and J ends lost 1 base and 9 bases respectively, with 16 bases between them.

The rearrangement links TRBV5-1 to TRBJ1-1; possibly TRBD1 for D (5 bases). Germline CDR1 reads SGHRS; CDR2 reads YFSETQ. Trimming removed 10 bases at V and 4 bases at J, with 17 bases between. The CDR3 spans 13 residues. The CDR3 here is CASTRGGGTEAFF. The CDR3 nucleotides are TGCGCCTCCACCCGGGGGGGAGGCACTGAAGCTTTCTTT.

The chain employs TRBV6-1 and TRBJ2-7; tentative D call: TRBD2 (5 bases). The CDR3 consists of 13 residues. V lost 6 bases, J lost 0 bases, and 9 bases lay in between. Germline-derived CDR1 and CDR2 are MNHNS and SASEGT. Here the CDR3 reads CASRPTSSYEQYF. The CDR3 DNA sequence: TGTGCCAGCAGACCTACTAGCTCCTACGAGCAGTACTTC.

The chain links TRBV9 to TRBJ2-5, with a weak D call TRBD1 (5 bases). Between the trimmed V and J ends, which lost 4 bases and 2 bases, there was a span of 12 bases. In germline, CDR1 is SGDLS, CDR2 YYNGEE. This CDR3 has 14 residues. The DNA for the CDR3 is TGTGCCAGCAGCTTGGCAGGGTTTCAAGAGACCCAGTACTTC. Amino acids: CASSLAGFQETQYF. The full variable domain, completed using reference TRBV9 and TRBJ2-5, is DSGVTQTPKHLITATGQRVTLRCSPRSGDLSVYWYQQSLDQGLQFLIQYYNGEERAKGNILERFSAQQFPDLHSELNLSSLELGDSALYFCASSLAGFQETQYFGPGTRLLVL.

The gene calls are TRBV9 and TRBJ1-1, with 7 bases aligning to TRBD1. Germline V gene sequence: CDR1 SGDLS, CDR2 YYNGEE. There are 13 residues in the CDR3. V was pared by 3 bases and J by 6 bases, with 5 bases of the junction left unmatched. CDR3 sequence (DNA): TGTGCCAGCAGCGGTCCGCAGGGGGCTGAAGCTTTCTTT. Residues: CASSGPQGAEAFF. The whole variable domain, remainder taken from reference TRBV9 and TRBJ1-1, is DSGVTQTPKHLITATGQRVTLRCSPRSGDLSVYWYQQSLDQGLQFLIQYYNGEERAKGNILERFSAQQFPDLHSELNLSSLELGDSALYFCASSGPQGAEAFFGQGTRLTVV.

Here the CDR3 reads CASSRSGHSYEQYF. The DNA of the CDR3 is TGTGCCAGCTCACGGAGCGGGCACTCCTACGAGCAGTACTTC. V is TRBV18 and J is TRBJ2-7, with D maybe TRBD2 (6 bases). Trimming shortened V by 4 bases and J by 0 bases, and 10 bases separated the two germline ends. Germline-derived CDR1 and CDR2 are KGHSH and LQKENI. This CDR3 is built from 14 residues.

The J gene is TRBJ2-1, the V gene TRBV4-1; D perhaps matches TRBD2 (5 bases). This CDR3 contains 15 residues. In germline, CDR1 is MGHRA, CDR2 YSYEKL. V shed 3 bases and J shed 0 bases, with 9 bases lying between them. The CDR3 region has the DNA TGCGCCAGCAGCCAGGACTCGAGCTCCTACAATGAGCAGTTCTTC. Translation: CASSQDSSSYNEQFF.